This T cell receptor (beta chain) was recorded in a study of T cell responses to AZD1222 COVID-19 vaccine. Study conclusions and caveats: Donors were largely white British and mainly female; clonal diversity was possibly underestimated. At study baseline, merely five or six AZD1222 recipients were seropositive.

V lost 2 bases and J lost 8, with 3 bases in between. The CDR3 totals 11 residues. Some clones are missing from TCRdb's copy, which holds only in-frame ones; the method was immunoSEQ multiplex PCR. In the table there are under 140,000 clones, about nine tenths of which are singletons. Of note for this clone: Antigen unknown.

The sequence derives from an adult in good health. Specimen: peripheral blood, collected on day 0 of AZD1222 vaccination. The chain links TRBV12-3 or TRBV12-4 to TRBJ1-4; D unresolved. In DNA form, the CDR3 reads TGTGCCAGCAGTTTAAACGAAAAACTGTTTTTT. It yields the protein CASSLNEKLFF.